The 21 T cell receptor beta chains given below trace back to one sample, sequenced in a study of control samples from healthy donors and cancer patients. TCRdb's copy holds only in-frame clones and misses some; the assay was immunoSEQ multiplex PCR. The data show about 190,000 clones, about nine tenths seen once. Sequenced: blood. The receptor set was obtained from a young man in good health.

The V gene is TRBV3-1 (or the pseudogene TRBV3-2), the J gene TRBJ1-2; D is uncertain. Trimming removed 1 base from V and 8 bases from J, with 14 bases in between. CDR1 is LGHDT and CDR2 is YNNKEL in the germline V gene (reference sequence). The CDR3 consists of 14 residues. CDR3 sequence reads: CASSQVSGHWGYTF. CDR3 sequence (DNA): TGTGCCAGCAGCCAAGTGTCGGGCCATTGGGGCTACACCTTC.

This chain links TRBV9 with TRBJ2-3; 8 bases are a match to TRBD2. V lost 3 bases to trimming and J lost 2 bases; unmatched junction nucleotides: 2. The CDR3 length is 14 residues. CDR1 is SGDLS, CDR2 YYNGEE, per germline. Written as DNA, the CDR3 is TGTGCCAGCAGCGCTAGCGGGCTCACAGATACGCAGTATTTT. It translates to CASSASGLTDTQYF.

This chain uses TRBV30 with TRBJ1-2; possibly TRBD1 for D (6 bases). Trimming pared 4 bases from V and 3 bases from J, leaving 18 bases between. The length of the CDR3 is 15 residues. CDR1 and CDR2 (germline): GTSNPN, SVGIG (reference sequence). CDR3 bases: TGTGCCTGGACTTCACAGGGTTCTCTTGACTATGGCTACACCTTC. Amino acid sequence: CAWTSQGSLDYGYTF.

The chain recombines TRBV6-6 with TRBJ1-4; no reliable D call. Per germline, CDR1 MNHNY and CDR2 SVGAGI (reference sequence). The germline V and J ends were trimmed by 2 bases and 0 bases, with 10 bases remaining between them. The CDR3 totals 16 residues. For the CDR3, the DNA is TGTGCCAGCAGTTACGTTATGGGAGCAACTAATGAAAAACTGTTTTTT. Residues: CASSYVMGATNEKLFF.

This sequence joins TRBV6-1 and TRBJ2-2; 8 nucleotides align to TRBD2. This CDR3 is built from 17 residues. The germline V gene has CDR1 MNHNS and CDR2 SASEGT. V trimming: 2 bases; J trimming: 3 bases; junction bases outside the gene matches: 8. The chain's CDR3 is CASSETGAGGYTGELFF. CDR3 DNA sequence: TGTGCCAGCAGTGAAACGGGGGCGGGGGGATACACCGGGGAGCTGTTTTTT.

This clone appeared a single time. The V and J genes are TRBV6-4 and TRBJ1-4; D call uncertain. Germline-derived CDR1 and CDR2 are MRHNA and SNTAGT. This CDR3 comprises 13 residues. V dropped 3 bases and J dropped 8 bases, with 10 bases sitting between them. CDR3 in DNA: TGTGCCAGCAGTGAAGCCCCGAAGGAAAAACTGTTTTTT. Its translation: CASSEAPKEKLFF.

This clone was detected only a few times. This sequence joins TRBV5-1 and TRBJ1-5, with D perhaps matching TRBD1 (5 bases). The CDR3 is 14 residues long. Germline CDR1 reads SGHRS; CDR2 reads YFSETQ. V was pared by 1 base and J by 1 base, with 6 bases between. CDR3 nucleotide sequence: TGCGCCAGCAGCTTGTCAGGGAGCAATCAGCCCCAGCATTTT. This codes for CASSLSGSNQPQHF.

V is TRBV12-3 or TRBV12-4 and J is TRBJ1-1; 8 bases line up with TRBD1. This CDR3 has 12 residues. J was trimmed by 10 bases and V by 6 bases; bases with no gene match: 7. The CDR3 DNA sequence: TGTGCCAGCAGCTTCAGGGGGCGCAGAGCTTTCTTT. It is translated as CASSFRGRRAFF.

V and J are TRBV13 and TRBJ2-2; D might be TRBD1 (6 bases). Trimming took off 5 bases at V and 4 bases at J, with 14 bases between the two ends. CDR3 length: 15 amino acids. Germline-derived CDR1 and CDR2 are PRHDT and FYEKMQ (reference sequence). Written as DNA, the CDR3 is TGTGCCAGCAGCATACAGGGAGTGGGCACCGGGGAGCTGTTTTTT. Amino acids: CASSIQGVGTGELFF.

The chain couples TRBV3-1 (or the pseudogene TRBV3-2) to TRBJ2-3; no reliable D call. Per germline, CDR1 LGHDT and CDR2 YNNKEL (reference sequence). This CDR3 is 13 amino acids long. V lost 2 bases, J lost 10 bases, and 13 bases lay in between. The DNA for the CDR3 is TGTGCCAGCAGCCAAAATAGCCCATGGCCGCAGTATTTT. Translation: CASSQNSPWPQYF.

V usage is TRBV7-8 and J usage is TRBJ2-7; 10 bases agree with TRBD2. Trimming cost V 4 bases and J 2 bases; bases outside gene matches: 5. The V gene's germline CDR1 is SGHVS and CDR2 FQNEAQ. This CDR3 is 15 amino acids long. CDR3 DNA: TGTGCCAGCAGCTCCTTAGCGGGGGGAACCTACGAGCAGTACTTC. Its translation is CASSSLAGGTYEQYF.

The chain uses TRBV5-1 and TRBJ1-1, with 12 bases fitting TRBD1. Germline V lookup: CDR1 SGHRS, CDR2 YFSETQ. The V and J ends lost 5 bases and 8 bases, in that order; junction bases with no gene match: 10. This CDR3 is 15 amino acids long. For the CDR3, the DNA is TGCGCCAGCAGTTATACCGGGACAGGGGGCGTCGAAGCTTTCTTT. Translated, it gives CASSYTGTGGVEAFF.

The gene calls are TRBV12-3 or TRBV12-4 and TRBJ1-2; D is uncertain. CDR3 length: 13 residues. V lost 5 bases, J lost 4 bases, and 11 bases lay in between. CDR3 sequence: CASSPDGSYGYTF. DNA of the CDR3: TGTGCCAGCAGTCCCGATGGAAGCTATGGCTACACCTTC.

This chain joins TRBV27 and TRBJ1-5; weak D call: TRBD1 (5 bases). Deletions cut 5 bases from V and 0 bases from J, with 8 bases between. The CDR3 is 14 residues long. Germline lookup yields CDR1 MNHEY and CDR2 SMNVEV (reference sequence). The CDR3 DNA sequence: TGTGCCAGCAGTCCTCAGGGTAGCAATCAGCCCCAGCATTTT. It specifies CASSPQGSNQPQHF.

The chain joins TRBV30 to TRBJ1-2; TRBD1 matches 8 bases. Germline lookup yields CDR1 GTSNPN and CDR2 SVGIG (reference sequence). CDR3 length: 15 amino acids. V shed 4 bases and J 0 bases; nucleotides not matched to a gene: 7. This CDR3 reads CAWTTQGAPNYGYTF. The CDR3 nucleotides read TGTGCCTGGACCACTCAGGGGGCTCCTAACTATGGCTACACCTTC.

For the CDR3, the DNA is TGTGCCAGCTCACTCCGGACAGGGATCTACAATGAGCAGTTCTTC. It specifies CASSLRTGIYNEQFF. V is TRBV18 and J is TRBJ2-1, with 8 bases aligning to TRBD1. CDR3 length equals 15 residues. After removal of 4 bases from V and 3 bases from J, the junction contained 5 bases not matched to a gene. Germline-derived CDR1 and CDR2 are KGHSH and LQKENI. Full variable domain (missing parts from reference TRBV18 and TRBJ2-1): NAGVMQNPRHLVRRRGQEARLRCSPMKGHSHVYWYRQLPEEGLKFMVYLQKENIIDESGMPKERFSAEFPKEGPSILRIQQVVRGDSAAYFCASSLRTGIYNEQFFGPGTRLTVL.

This clone was observed once. The rearrangement joins TRBV6-5 to TRBJ1-5, with no clear D. Trimming stripped 8 bases from V and 0 bases from J, with 11 bases between. The germline CDR1 and CDR2 sequences are MNHEY and SVGAGI. The CDR3 totals 14 residues. This CDR3 is CASAGQYSNQPQHF. In nucleotides, the CDR3 is TGTGCCAGCGCTGGCCAATATAGCAATCAGCCCCAGCATTTT.

This chain links TRBV5-1 with TRBJ1-2; D gene unclear. V was clipped by 0 bases and J by 3 bases, with 12 bases between them. Germline V gives CDR1 SGHRS, CDR2 YFSETQ. CDR3 length: 15 residues. CDR3 in amino acids: CASSLVPGEHYGYTF. Written as DNA, the CDR3 is TGCGCCAGCAGCTTGGTCCCCGGGGAACACTATGGCTACACCTTC.

This clone was seen only once. The V gene is TRBV4-1, the J gene TRBJ1-2; D is possibly TRBD1 (6 bases). The length of the CDR3 is 14 residues. Deletions cut 2 bases from V and 1 base from J, with 8 bases between. CDR1 is MGHRA, CDR2 YSYEKL, per germline. The CDR3 nucleotides read TGCGCCAGCAGCCAATCGACAGGTAACTATGGCTACACCTTC. It specifies CASSQSTGNYGYTF.

This chain connects TRBV5-5 to TRBJ1-6; 7 nucleotides agree with TRBD1. Trimming cost V 4 bases and J 0 bases; bases outside gene matches: 4. The CDR3 extends over 16 amino acids. The germline V gene encodes CDR1 SGHKS and CDR2 YYEKEE (reference sequence). The CDR3 DNA is TGTGCCAGCAGCCCGGACAGGTCCTCCTATAATTCACCCCTCCACTTT. Translated: CASSPDRSSYNSPLHF.

As concerns this clone: The same CDR3 also results from other DNA sequences found in this sample. V usage is TRBV19 and J usage is TRBJ2-7; 7 bases align to TRBD1. Germline CDR1 is LNHDA and CDR2 is SQIVND (reference sequence). This CDR3 spans 14 amino acids. V gave up 3 bases and J gave up 1 base; unmatched junction bases: 3. The CDR3 protein is CASSITGASYEQYF. CDR3 bases: TGTGCCAGTAGTATTACAGGGGCATCCTACGAGCAGTACTTC.